The rows below give T cell receptor beta chains drawn from one sample of a study of somatic mutations in cytotoxic T cells in rheumatoid arthritis. Clones were sequenced by immunoSEQ multiplex PCR, and TCRdb holds only the in-frame ones, with some missing. This sample has approximately 11,000 clones; 74% occur once, and the top ten carry 9% to 10%. The sample was CD8+ T cells sorted from blood. These receptors were obtained from a man in his 70s in good health. CDR3s include the opening cysteine and the closing phenylalanine or tryptophan. Fields, in order: CDR3 length, D gene, V gene, J gene, clone size, CDR3 DNA, CDR3 protein. A D gene is named only where the DNA matches it firmly. Clone size is not always given. Where it is, it says once, few, many or a class for expanded clones.

>15|NA|TRBV10-2|TRBJ2-3|NA
TGCGCCAGCAGTGTTCAAGTTCCTAGCACAGATACGCAGTATTTT
CASSVQVPSTDTQYF
>13|NA|TRBV29-1|TRBJ1-5|NA
TGCAGCGTTGGAGGGGATAGCAATCAGCCCCAGCATTTT
CSVGGDSNQPQHF
>12|NA|TRBV30|TRBJ2-2|once
TGTGCCTGGAGTTGGCTCTCCGGGGAGCTGTTTTTT
CAWSWLSGELFF
>15|NA|TRBV7-9|TRBJ2-1|NA
TGTGCCAGCAGCGGAGAAGGCGGGCTATACAATGAGCAGTTCTTC
CASSGEGGLYNEQFF
>15|TRBD1|TRBV7-8|TRBJ2-1|NA
TGTGCCAGCAGCAGACAGGGGGTCTCCTACAATGAGCAGTTCTTC
CASSRQGVSYNEQFF
>12|NA|TRBV19|TRBJ2-7|NA
TGTGCCACCCGACACGAAACCTACGAGCAGTACTTC
CATRHETYEQYF
>15|TRBD1|TRBV6-1|TRBJ2-7|NA
TGTGCCAGCAGTGAAGTTGAGACAGGGGGCTACGAGCAGTACTTC
CASSEVETGGYEQYF
>15|TRBD2|TRBV13|TRBJ2-7|NA
TGTGCCAGCAGCTTCTCGACTAGCGGGGGGCGGGAGCAGTACTTC
CASSFSTSGGREQYF
>12|NA|TRBV4-3|TRBJ1-1|NA
TGCGCCAGCAGCCAGGGCAAAGGAGAGGCTTTCTTT
CASSQGKGEAFF
>16|TRBD1|TRBV7-9|TRBJ2-5|NA
TGTGCCAGCAGCTCAACAGGGGGCGGAGTGGTAGAGACCCAGTACTTC
CASSSTGGGVVETQYF
>12|NA|TRBV7-9|TRBJ2-7|few
TGTGCCAGCAGCCAGACCCCTTACGAGCAGTACTTC
CASSQTPYEQYF
>14|NA|TRBV28|TRBJ1-2|NA
TGTGCCAGCACCATGGGGCAGGGGCCATATGGCTACACCTTC
CASTMGQGPYGYTF
>13|NA|TRBV5-6|TRBJ2-7|once
TGTGCCAGCAGCTTCACGGGGGCCGCCGAGCAGTACTTC
CASSFTGAAEQYF
>14|NA|TRBV4-1|TRBJ1-6|NA
TGCACCAGCAGCCAAGACCCGGAGGCTTCACCCCTCCACTTT
CTSSQDPEASPLHF
>15|TRBD1|TRBV6-4|TRBJ1-6|medium-sized
TGTGCCAGCAGTGCCAGGACAGGGGATAATTCACCCCTCCACTTT
CASSARTGDNSPLHF
>15|TRBD2|TRBV2|TRBJ2-7|few
TGTGCCAGCAGTGGTAGCGGGAGCTTCTCTGAAGAGCAGTACTTC
CASSGSGSFSEEQYF
>15|NA|TRBV30|TRBJ1-5|once
TGTGCCTGGAGTAAGCACAGGGAAGGGGATCAGCCCCAGCATTTT
CAWSKHREGDQPQHF
>15|TRBD2|TRBV13|TRBJ2-7|NA
TGTGCCAGCAGCTCAGGACTAGCGGGAATTTACGAGCAGTACTTC
CASSSGLAGIYEQYF
>14|NA|TRBV9|TRBJ2-1|NA
TGTGCCAGCAGCGTAGAGACACAGGGAGATGAGCAGTTCTTC
CASSVETQGDEQFF
>12|NA|TRBV30|TRBJ2-7|NA
TGTGCCTGGAGTGTGGAGACCTACGAGCAGTACTTC
CAWSVETYEQYF
>14|TRBD1|TRBV19|TRBJ2-7|few
TGTGCCAGTAGTCCGACAGGGGGTCCCTACGAGCAGTACTTC
CASSPTGGPYEQYF
>16|NA|TRBV7-9|TRBJ1-1|NA
TGTGCCAGCAGATCACCCTCCGAGGGATTCAAAGGTGAAGCTTTCTTT
CASRSPSEGFKGEAFF
>13|TRBD1|TRBV14|TRBJ1-2|NA
TGTGCCAGCAGCGGGACAGTAAACTATGGCTACACCTTC
CASSGTVNYGYTF
>13|NA|TRBV6-1|TRBJ2-1|NA
TGTGCCAGGTCGTGGGGGCCGGGAGATGAGCAGTTCTTC
CARSWGPGDEQFF
>14|NA|TRBV5-8|TRBJ2-1|NA
TGTGCCAGCAGCTTGGGACAGGTATACAATGAGCAGTTCTTC
CASSLGQVYNEQFF
>17|TRBD2|TRBV25-1|TRBJ2-7|NA
TGTGCCAGCAGTGAAACCCGAGCTAGCGGGGGGGCCTACGAGCAGTACTTC
CASSETRASGGAYEQYF
>14|NA|TRBV4-1|TRBJ1-1|few
TGCGCCAGCAGCCCCACGGGGCCGAACACTGAAGCTTTCTTT
CASSPTGPNTEAFF
>12|NA|TRBV11-1|TRBJ2-1|NA
TGTGCCAGCAGCTTAGTCGGGAATGAGCAGTTCTTC
CASSLVGNEQFF
>13|NA|TRBV7-3|TRBJ2-1|NA
TGTGCCAGCAGCTTAGGGAACCGAAATGAGCAGTTCTTC
CASSLGNRNEQFF
>15|NA|TRBV19|TRBJ1-5|NA
TGTGCCAGCCACTCAGCGGCCGAAGGCAATCAGCCCCAGCATTTT
CASHSAAEGNQPQHF
>15|TRBD2|TRBV7-9|TRBJ2-1|NA
TGTGCCAGCAGCTCCGAGCGGGGCCGGGGGAATGAGCAGTTCTTC
CASSSERGRGNEQFF
>11|NA|TRBV11-2|TRBJ1-1|few
TGTGCCAGCAGCCCCAATACTGAAGCTTTCTTT
CASSPNTEAFF
>14|NA|TRBV2|TRBJ2-3|NA
TGTGCCAGCTCTGGCACGGTACCCACAGATACGCAGTATTTT
CASSGTVPTDTQYF
>17|TRBD2|TRBV14|TRBJ2-1|once
TGTGCCAGCAGCCAAGATAGAGCTAGCGGGAGGCACAATGAGCAGTTCTTC
CASSQDRASGRHNEQFF
>14|TRBD1|TRBV27|TRBJ2-7|NA
TGTGCCAGCAGTTCGAGGGGACAGCTCTACGAGCAGTACTTC
CASSSRGQLYEQYF